The 5 T cell receptor beta chains below were found in one sample sequenced in a study of cytomegalovirus exposure and HLA in healthy donors. Vbeta (60) and Jbeta (13) primers were used in the PCR. Method: immunoSEQ multiplex PCR; TCRdb's copy keeps in-frame clones and lacks some. The sample contains about 130,000 clones, approximately 78% of which appear only once. The source material was PBMCs. Receptor source: a man in his forties in good health and CMV-seronegative.

This clone is a singleton in its sample. The V call is TRBV6-4, the J call TRBJ2-7; D may be TRBD2 (5 bases). This CDR3 is built from 12 residues. Germline CDR1 reads MRHNA; CDR2 reads SNTAGT. V gave up 5 bases and J gave up 7 bases, with 12 bases separating them. This chain's CDR3 is CASSSPGGEQYF. For the CDR3, the DNA is TGTGCCAGCAGTTCACCGGGCGGGGAGCAGTACTTC.

This clone was found once. The chain joins TRBV10-3 to TRBJ2-5; tentative D call: TRBD2 (6 bases). Germline CDR1 is ENHRY and CDR2 is SYGVKD. This CDR3 is built from 15 residues. V lost 0 bases and J 1 base, leaving 9 bases between the germline ends. CDR3 sequence reads: CAISESGGSQETQYF. The DNA of the CDR3 is TGTGCCATCAGTGAGTCGGGAGGTTCCCAAGAGACCCAGTACTTC.

This chain links TRBV6-6 with TRBJ1-2, with TRBD1 as a possible D gene (6 bases). There are 14 residues in the CDR3. Germline CDR1 and CDR2: MNHNY and SVGAGI (reference sequence). V dropped 2 bases and J dropped 7 bases, with 14 bases sitting between them. The CDR3 coding sequence is TGTGCCAGCAGTTACGGATCGGGGGGCTTTGGCTACACCTTC. Amino acid sequence: CASSYGSGGFGYTF.

The J gene is TRBJ1-1, the V gene TRBV11-2, with D uncertain. This CDR3 comprises 13 residues. The V gene lost 5 bases and the J gene lost 3 bases, with 10 bases spanning the gap. CDR1 SGHAT and CDR2 FQNNGV come from the germline V gene. This CDR3 is CASSRRSDTEAFF. The DNA for the CDR3 is TGTGCCAGCAGCCGGCGGTCCGACACTGAAGCTTTCTTT.

The rearrangement links TRBV27 to TRBJ2-2; tentatively, D is TRBD1 (5 bases). This CDR3 contains 15 residues. Germline assignment: CDR1 MNHEY and CDR2 SMNVEV (reference sequence). Deletions cut 6 bases from V and 1 base from J, with 12 bases between. CDR3 sequence: CASRERQWNTGELFF. The CDR3 coding sequence is TGTGCCAGCAGGGAACGACAGTGGAACACCGGGGAGCTGTTTTTT.